The 25 T cell receptor beta chains below all came from one sample that was sequenced in a study of radiotherapy plus CTLA-4 blockade in lung cancer. TCRdb's copy holds only in-frame clones and misses some; the assay was immunoSEQ multiplex PCR. The sample holds 90,000 to 130,000 clones, around 84% seen once. The sequenced sample was peripheral blood, obtained from a patient treated with radiotherapy plus ipilimumab. These receptor sequences come from a human donor with non-small cell lung cancer that progressed on radiotherapy plus ipilimumab. Some clones in this sample may be carry-over from other donors' samples.

The CDR3 DNA reads TGTGCCAGCAGCTTCGGGACAGAGACCCAGTACTTC. This translates into CASSFGTETQYF. The chain uses TRBV5-4 and TRBJ2-5; perhaps D is TRBD1 or TRBD2 (5 bases each). This CDR3 spans 12 amino acids. Trimming removed 2 bases at V and 4 bases at J, with 6 bases between. CDR1 and CDR2 (germline): SGHNT, YYREEE (reference sequence). The full variable domain, rest sourced from reference TRBV5-4 and TRBJ2-5, is ETGVTQSPTHLIKTRGQQVTLRCSSQSGHNTVSWYQQALGQGPQFIFQYYREEENGRGNFPPRFSGLQFPNYSSELNVNALELDDSALYLCASSFGTETQYFGPGTRLLVL.

V and J are TRBV4-3 and TRBJ2-5; D is perhaps TRBD1 (5 bases). V lost 0 bases and J lost 5, with 13 bases in between. Germline CDR1 reads LGHNA; CDR2 reads YSLEER. The CDR3 covers 15 residues. This CDR3 is CASSQDAGKAETQYF. CDR3 DNA sequence: TGCGCCAGCAGCCAAGATGCAGGGAAAGCGGAGACCCAGTACTTC.

The CDR3 protein is CASSLAVPNTEAFF. CDR3 DNA: TGCGCCAGCAGCTTGGCCGTCCCGAACACTGAAGCTTTCTTT. The chain couples TRBV5-1 to TRBJ1-1, with D uncertain. Trimming cost V 0 bases and J 1 base, with 7 bases left between them. The CDR3 has 14 residues. Germline V lookup: CDR1 SGHRS, CDR2 YFSETQ. The full variable domain, rest sourced from reference TRBV5-1 and TRBJ1-1, is KAGVTQTPRYLIKTRGQQVTLSCSPISGHRSVSWYQQTPGQGLQFLFEYFSETQRNKGNFPGRFSGRQFSNSRSEMNVSTLELGDSALYLCASSLAVPNTEAFFGQGTRLTVV.

The V and J genes are TRBV2 and TRBJ1-5, with 10 bases lining up with TRBD1. Trimming took 6 bases from V and 0 from J; bases not matched to a gene: 8. The CDR3 length is 17 residues. Per the germline V gene, CDR1 is SNHLY and CDR2 is FYNNEI. The CDR3 here is CASRLTGGGYSNQPQHF. The CDR3 bases are TGTGCCAGCAGGTTGACAGGGGGCGGGTATAGCAATCAGCCCCAGCATTTT.

The chain links TRBV4-2 to TRBJ1-2; no firm D call. Trimming took 4 bases from V and 3 from J, leaving 15 bases between them. The germline V gene has CDR1 LGHNA and CDR2 YNFKEQ. This CDR3 comprises 15 residues. CDR3: CASSRDTLLDYGYTF. DNA for the CDR3: TGTGCCAGCAGCCGCGACACCCTCCTCGACTATGGCTACACCTTC.

CDR3 nucleotides: TGTGCCAGCAGCTTAAATTCAGGGTCCTACGAGCAGTACTTC. Its protein product is CASSLNSGSYEQYF. J is TRBJ2-7 and V is TRBV7-9, with D possibly TRBD1 on 5 matching bases. This CDR3 has 14 amino acids. The V gene lost 2 bases and the J gene lost 1 base, with 9 bases spanning the gap. Per the germline V gene, CDR1 is SEHNR and CDR2 is FQNEAQ (reference sequence).

The rearrangement uses TRBV6-5 and TRBJ2-1, with D tentatively TRBD1 (6 bases). Trimming shortened V by 0 bases and J by 4 bases, and 10 bases separated the two germline ends. In germline, CDR1 is MNHEY, CDR2 SVGAGI. The CDR3 sequence is 15 residues long. CDR3 in DNA: TGTGCCAGCAGTTACTCGATGGACAGTTACAATGAGCAGTTCTTC. As protein: CASSYSMDSYNEQFF.

The chain recombines TRBV7-3 with TRBJ1-1, with unresolved D. The CDR3 extends over 13 amino acids. The germline V gene encodes CDR1 SGHTA and CDR2 FQGTGA. V lost 1 base, J lost 3 bases, and 6 bases lay in between. The CDR3 sequence is CASSLSGDTEAFF. DNA of the CDR3: TGTGCCAGCAGCTTAAGTGGCGACACTGAAGCTTTCTTT.

This clone showed up just a few times. This chain links TRBV18 with TRBJ2-7, with D perhaps TRBD1 (6 bases). Trimming shortened V by 2 bases and J by 3 bases, and 8 bases separated the two germline ends. The CDR3 loop spans 13 amino acids. CDR1 and CDR2 (germline): KGHSH, LQKENI. The CDR3 reads CASSPGTIYEQYF. The CDR3 coding sequence is TGTGCCAGCTCACCAGGGACAATCTACGAGCAGTACTTC.

This chain links TRBV15 with TRBJ2-7; D is ambiguous. The germline V gene encodes CDR1 LNHNV and CDR2 YYDKDF (reference sequence). The CDR3 spans 13 residues. The V and J ends lost 0 bases and 3 bases respectively, with 6 bases between them. The CDR3 here is CATSRDLGYEQYF. The DNA of the CDR3 is TGTGCCACCAGCAGAGATCTGGGCTACGAGCAGTACTTC.

The rearrangement joins TRBV2 to TRBJ1-3; D remains unclear. Germline V gene sequence: CDR1 SNHLY, CDR2 FYNNEI. Trimming pared 2 bases from V and 3 bases from J, leaving 5 bases between. The CDR3 length is 13 residues. For the CDR3, the DNA is TGTGCCAGCAGTGAACAGCTTGGAAACACCATATATTTT. Translating it yields CASSEQLGNTIYF.

Here the CDR3 reads CASSHRVEYGYTF. In DNA, the CDR3 is TGCGCCAGCAGCCACAGGGTTGAGTATGGCTACACCTTC. The chain combines TRBV5-1 with TRBJ1-2; D possibly corresponds to TRBD1 (6 bases). Deletions cut 4 bases from V and 5 bases from J, with 12 bases between. CDR1 SGHRS and CDR2 YFSETQ come from the germline V gene. The CDR3 has 13 amino acids.

V usage is TRBV7-3 and J usage is TRBJ1-1, with D possibly TRBD1 on 5 matching bases. V was cut by 4 bases and J by 1 base, with 7 bases left in between. There are 13 residues in the CDR3. Germline V lookup: CDR1 SGHTA, CDR2 FQGTGA. Here the CDR3 reads CASSSQGNTEAFF. CDR3 DNA sequence: TGTGCCAGCAGCTCTCAGGGGAACACTGAAGCTTTCTTT.

The chain has TRBV19 and TRBJ2-7, with a tentative D call TRBD1 (6 bases). The germline CDR1 and CDR2 sequences are LNHDA and SQIVND (reference sequence). Between the trimmed V and J ends, which lost 5 bases and 1 base, there was a span of 9 bases. The CDR3 is 13 amino acids. CDR3 in amino acids: CASSGGLSYEQYF. The CDR3 DNA reads as TGTGCCAGTAGTGGGGGCCTTTCCTACGAGCAGTACTTC.

The chain employs TRBV6-1 and TRBJ1-5, with TRBD1 identical over 8 bases. This CDR3 is 15 amino acids long. CDR1 and CDR2 (germline): MNHNS, SASEGT. J lost 4 bases, V lost 6 bases, and 8 bases had no gene match. For the CDR3, the DNA is TGTGCCAGCAGAGCAGAACAGGGGGAAAATCAGCCCCAGCATTTT. Residues: CASRAEQGENQPQHF.

This chain joins TRBV5-4 and TRBJ1-6; D is undetermined. CDR3 length: 13 residues. The germline V gene has CDR1 SGHNT and CDR2 YYREEE (reference sequence). V lost 0 bases, J lost 10 bases, and 8 bases lay in between. CDR3 sequence reads: CASSLDVESPLHF. CDR3 sequence (DNA): TGTGCCAGCAGCTTGGATGTAGAGTCACCCCTCCACTTT.

The chain is built from TRBV5-1 and TRBJ2-5, with D unresolved. V was trimmed by 7 bases and J by 1 base, leaving 8 bases between them. The CDR3 covers 12 residues. Germline loops: CDR1 SGHRS, CDR2 YFSETQ. The CDR3 DNA follows: TGCGCCAGCGGAGCTAGCCAAGAGACCCAGTACTTC. The encoded protein is CASGASQETQYF.

This sequence joins TRBV11-1 and TRBJ2-1; 7 nucleotides line up with TRBD1. V dropped 5 bases and J dropped 4; count of bases not matched to a gene: 5. The CDR3 covers 14 residues. Germline assignment: CDR1 SGHAT and CDR2 FQDESV (reference sequence). CDR3 nucleotides: TGTGCCAGCAGCCTCCGACAGGGTTACAATGAGCAGTTCTTC. Translation: CASSLRQGYNEQFF. Looking up the rest from reference TRBV11-1 and TRBJ2-1 gives the full variable domain: EAEVAQSPRYKITEKSQAVAFWCDPISGHATLYWYRQILGQGPELLVQFQDESVVDDSQLPKDRFSAERLKGVDSTLKIQPAELGDSAMYLCASSLRQGYNEQFFGPGTRLTVL.

The chain employs TRBV9 and TRBJ1-1, with 9 bases that match TRBD1. This CDR3 is built from 15 residues. Germline CDR1 SGDLS, CDR2 YYNGEE. The V segment lost 3 bases and the J segment 3 bases; nucleotides outside the gene matches: 6. CDR3 nucleotide sequence: TGTGCCAGCAGCGCAAGGACAGGGGTTGACACTGAAGCTTTCTTT. Encoded protein: CASSARTGVDTEAFF.

This CDR3 is CASSLFRGPPETQYF. DNA of the CDR3: TGTGCCAGCAGCTTATTCCGGGGCCCTCCGGAGACCCAGTACTTC. V is TRBV7-6 and J is TRBJ2-5; perhaps D is TRBD1 or TRBD2 (5 bases each). The germline gives CDR1 SGHVS, CDR2 FNYEAQ. The V gene lost 2 bases and the J gene lost 5 bases, with 15 bases spanning the gap. The CDR3 extends over 15 amino acids.

This chain joins TRBV10-3 and TRBJ2-7; 7 bases match TRBD2. Germline CDR1 is ENHRY and CDR2 is SYGVKD. CDR3 length: 17 residues. With V trimmed by 10 bases and J by 2 bases, 20 bases remained unmatched. Here the CDR3 reads CATFGGGSASKPYEQYF. DNA of the CDR3: TGTGCCACCTTTGGGGGGGGTTCCGCTTCAAAACCCTACGAGCAGTACTTC.

The chain employs TRBV7-9 and TRBJ2-5; no clear D. Germline V gene lookup returns CDR1 SEHNR and CDR2 FQNEAQ (reference sequence). The CDR3 contains 14 residues. The V end was cut by 2 bases, the J end by 5 bases, with 12 bases between. CDR3 sequence (DNA): TGTGCCAGCAGCTTAACTGTCGTGGGCGAGACCCAGTACTTC. Translating gives CASSLTVVGETQYF.

This clone was observed a single time. V is TRBV6-5 and J is TRBJ2-1; maybe TRBD1 (6 bases). This CDR3 spans 13 amino acids. Germline V gene lookup returns CDR1 MNHEY and CDR2 SVGAGI. Trimming stripped 4 bases from V and 4 bases from J, with 8 bases between. CDR3 bases: TGTGCCAGCAGTTGGGACACTTACAATGAGCAGTTCTTC. Translating it yields CASSWDTYNEQFF.

This chain uses TRBV11-2 with TRBJ2-5; the match to TRBD1 covers 9 bases. The germline CDR1 and CDR2 sequences are SGHAT and FQNNGV. The CDR3 runs 16 residues. The trim removed 4 bases at V and 4 bases at J, leaving 10 bases unmatched. This CDR3 reads CASSSLRDRVPETQYF. In DNA, the CDR3 is TGTGCCAGCAGCTCTCTCCGGGACAGGGTTCCAGAGACCCAGTACTTC. The full variable domain, with the rest looked up from reference TRBV11-2 and TRBJ2-5, is EAGVAQSPRYKIIEKRQSVAFWCNPISGHATLYWYQQILGQGPKLLIQFQNNGVVDDSQLPKDRFSAERLKGVDSTLKIQPAKLEDSAVYLCASSSLRDRVPETQYFGPGTRLLVL.

The chain uses TRBV28 and TRBJ1-6; D is unresolved. With 5 bases removed from V and 7 bases from J, the gap between germline ends came to 6 bases. There are 12 residues in the CDR3. Germline loops: CDR1 MDHEN, CDR2 SYDVKM. CDR3: CASSVVNSPLHF. CDR3 DNA: TGTGCCAGCAGTGTCGTGAATTCACCCCTCCACTTT. Full variable domain (rest looked up from reference TRBV28 and TRBJ1-6): DVKVTQSSRYLVKRTGEKVFLECVQDMDHENMFWYRQDPGLGLRLIYFSYDVKMKEKGDIPEGYSVSREKKERFSLILESASTNQTSMYLCASSVVNSPLHFGNGTRLTVT.